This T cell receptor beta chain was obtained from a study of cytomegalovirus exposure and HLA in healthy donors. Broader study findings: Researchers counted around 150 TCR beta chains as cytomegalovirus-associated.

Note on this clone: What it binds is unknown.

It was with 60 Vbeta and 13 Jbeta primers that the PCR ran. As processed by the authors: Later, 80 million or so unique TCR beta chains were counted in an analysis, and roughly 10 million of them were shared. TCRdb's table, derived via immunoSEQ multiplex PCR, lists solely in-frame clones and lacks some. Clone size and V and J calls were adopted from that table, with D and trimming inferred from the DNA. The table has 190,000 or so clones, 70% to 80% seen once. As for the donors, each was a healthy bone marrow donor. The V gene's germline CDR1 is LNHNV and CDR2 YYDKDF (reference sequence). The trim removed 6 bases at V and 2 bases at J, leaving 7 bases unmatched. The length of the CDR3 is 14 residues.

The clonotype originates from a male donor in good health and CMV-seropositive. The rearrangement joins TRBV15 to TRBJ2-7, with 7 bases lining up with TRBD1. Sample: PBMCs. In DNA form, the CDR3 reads TGTGCCACCAGGAGGACAGGCTCGACCTACGAGCAGTACTTC. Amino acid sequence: CATRRTGSTYEQYF.